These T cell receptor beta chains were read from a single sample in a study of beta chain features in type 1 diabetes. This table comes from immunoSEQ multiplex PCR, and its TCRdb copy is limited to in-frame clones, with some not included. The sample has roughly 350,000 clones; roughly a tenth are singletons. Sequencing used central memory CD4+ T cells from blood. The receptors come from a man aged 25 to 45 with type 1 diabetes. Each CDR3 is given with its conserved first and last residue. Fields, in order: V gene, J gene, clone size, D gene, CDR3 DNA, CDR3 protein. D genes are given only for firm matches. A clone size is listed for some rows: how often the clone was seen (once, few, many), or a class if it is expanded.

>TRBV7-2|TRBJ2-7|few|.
TGTGCCAGCAGCTTAGACAGAGACAGCTACGAGCAGTACTTC
CASSLDRDSYEQYF
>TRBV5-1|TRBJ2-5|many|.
TGCGCCAGCAGCTTGGTATCGGGGTTCCGGGAGACCCAGTACTTC
CASSLVSGFRETQYF
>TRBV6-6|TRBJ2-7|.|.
TGTGCCAGCAGTTCCTCCGGGACGGGTCGGGAGCAGTACTTC
CASSSSGTGREQYF
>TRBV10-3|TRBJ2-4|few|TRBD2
TGTGCCACTGGGGGGGAAAACATTCAGTACTTC
CATGGENIQYF
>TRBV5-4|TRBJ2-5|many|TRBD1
TGTGCCAGCAGTTCCTCGGGACAGGGCCAAGAGACCCAGTACTTC
CASSSSGQGQETQYF
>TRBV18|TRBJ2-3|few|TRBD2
TGTGCCAGCTCAAGGGCGGGAGTATCAGATACGCAGTATTTT
CASSRAGVSDTQYF
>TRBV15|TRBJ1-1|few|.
TGTGCCACCAGCAGAGAATTGGGGCAGACTGAAGCTTTCTTT
CATSRELGQTEAFF
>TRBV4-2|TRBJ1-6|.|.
TGTGCCAGCAGCCAAGAAGTTGGGAATTCACCCCTCCACTTT
CASSQEVGNSPLHF
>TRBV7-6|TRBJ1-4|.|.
TGTGCCAGCAGCCCCCGGGGAGGGGGTGGTGAAAAACTGTTTTTT
CASSPRGGGGEKLFF
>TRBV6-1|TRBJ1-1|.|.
TGTGCCAGCAGGTCTCAGGGGAACACTGAAGCTTTCTTT
CASRSQGNTEAFF
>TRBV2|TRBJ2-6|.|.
TGTGCCAGCATGAAAGAGGCTGGGGCCAACGTCCTGACTTTC
CASMKEAGANVLTF
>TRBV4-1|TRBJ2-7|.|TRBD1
TGCGCCAGCAGCCAAAAACTTGGACAGGATTTTTACGAGCAGTACTTC
CASSQKLGQDFYEQYF
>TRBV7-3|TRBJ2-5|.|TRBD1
TGTGCCAGTAGTGCCGGGACAGGGTGGGTGACCCAGTACTTC
CASSAGTGWVTQYF
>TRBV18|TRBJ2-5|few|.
TGTGCCAGCTCACCTAGGACAGCGCTACAAGAGACCCAGTACTTC
CASSPRTALQETQYF
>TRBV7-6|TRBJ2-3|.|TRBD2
TGTGCCAGCAGCAGTAGCGGGAGCACAGATACGCAGTATTTT
CASSSSGSTDTQYF
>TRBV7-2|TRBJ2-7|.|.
TGTGCCAGCAGCTCCAACGACAGGCTGACCTACGAGCAGTACTTC
CASSSNDRLTYEQYF
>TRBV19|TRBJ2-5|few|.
TGTGCCAGTAGTCCTGGGGCAGAAGAGACCCAGTACTTC
CASSPGAEETQYF
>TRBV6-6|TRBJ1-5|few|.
TGTGCCAGCAGTCGAGACAATCAGCCCCAGCATTTT
CASSRDNQPQHF
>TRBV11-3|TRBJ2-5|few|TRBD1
TGTGCCAGTAGACAGGGTTACGAGACCCAGTACTTC
CASRQGYETQYF
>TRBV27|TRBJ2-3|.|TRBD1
TGTGCCAGCAGTCTACGGGACAGGGGGCGGCCAGATACGCAGTATTTT
CASSLRDRGRPDTQYF
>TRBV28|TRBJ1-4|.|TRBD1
TGTGCCAGCAGTTTCTACTTGGACAGGGAAGATGAAAAACTGTTTTTT
CASSFYLDREDEKLFF
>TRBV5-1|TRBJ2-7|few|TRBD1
TGCGCCAGCGGGGACAGCTCCTACGAGCAGTACTTC
CASGDSSYEQYF
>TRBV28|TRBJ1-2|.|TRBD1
TGTGCCAGCAGTAGCCGACAGGGGGCGAACCCCGGAACTGCGCCGGGCTACACCTTC
CASSSRQGANPGTAPGYTF
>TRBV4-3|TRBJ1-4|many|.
TGCGCCAGCAGCCAAGACTCCTTGCTGGGGGTAGGAGGTGAAAAACTGTTTTTT
CASSQDSLLGVGGEKLFF
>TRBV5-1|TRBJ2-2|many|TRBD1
TGCGCCAGCAGCTCTGGACAGGGGAAGTGGTGGAACACCGGGGAGCTGTTTTTT
CASSSGQGKWWNTGELFF
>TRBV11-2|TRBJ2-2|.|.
TGTGCCAGCAGCTTAGACAGTGGTTTCGCCGGGGAGCTGTTTTTT
CASSLDSGFAGELFF